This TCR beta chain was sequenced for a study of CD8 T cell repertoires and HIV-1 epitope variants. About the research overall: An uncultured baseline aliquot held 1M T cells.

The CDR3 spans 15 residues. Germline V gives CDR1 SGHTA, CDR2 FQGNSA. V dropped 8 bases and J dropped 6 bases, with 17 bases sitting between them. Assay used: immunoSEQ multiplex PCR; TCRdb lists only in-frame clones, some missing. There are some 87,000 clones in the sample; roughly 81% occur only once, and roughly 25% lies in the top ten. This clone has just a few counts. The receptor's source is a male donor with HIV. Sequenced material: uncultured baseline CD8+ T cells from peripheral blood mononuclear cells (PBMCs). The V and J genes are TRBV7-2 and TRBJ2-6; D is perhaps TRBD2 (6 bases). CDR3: CASSRERLMANVLTF. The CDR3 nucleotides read TGTGCCAGCTCACGGGAGCGGCTAATGGCCAACGTCCTGACTTTC.